This entry lists 6 T cell receptor beta chains sequenced from one sample in a study of OX40 agonist ivuxolimab in advanced cancers. TCRdb keeps only in-frame clones here, not all; method: immunoSEQ multiplex PCR. The top ten clones hold roughly 0.15% of a sample with 95,000 to 150,000 clones, 90% to 95% of them seen once. The sequencing used CD4+ or CD8+ T cells sorted from blood, collected in a trial of the OX40 agonist ivuxolimab. These receptors all come from an adult with an advanced solid tumor such as melanoma, head and neck, liver or kidney cancer.

In DNA, the CDR3 is TGTGCCAGCAGTTTCCCCGGGACACTCGGCACTGAAGCTTTCTTT. Protein sequence: CASSFPGTLGTEAFF. The chain carries TRBV28 and TRBJ1-1; a possible D gene is TRBD1 (6 bases). This CDR3 region has 15 residues. V was cut by 3 bases and J by 4 bases, with 15 bases left in between. Looked up from germline, CDR1 is MDHEN and CDR2 is SYDVKM.

V is TRBV5-6 and J is TRBJ2-7; TRBD1 agrees at 7 bases. V dropped 4 bases and J dropped 0; count of bases not matched to a gene: 4. The CDR3 sequence is 14 residues long. Germline CDR1 reads SGHDT; CDR2 reads YYEEEE. The CDR3 sequence: CASSTWDSSYEQYF. The CDR3 DNA is TGTGCCAGCAGCACGTGGGACAGCTCCTACGAGCAGTACTTC.

The count of this clone is one. V and J are TRBV7-9 and TRBJ2-3; D remains unclear. V lost 5 bases and J lost 5, with 14 bases in between. The CDR3 loop spans 14 amino acids. Germline CDR1 is SEHNR and CDR2 is FQNEAQ (reference sequence). The CDR3 spells CASSPPAPRDTQYF. CDR3 nucleotide sequence: TGTGCCAGCAGCCCCCCCGCCCCTAGAGATACGCAGTATTTT.

The J gene is TRBJ1-2, the V gene TRBV28, with a possible D match to TRBD1 (5 bases). CDR1 and CDR2 from the germline V gene are MDHEN and SYDVKM. The germline V and J ends were trimmed by 3 bases and 4 bases, with 18 bases remaining between them. The CDR3 is made up of 16 amino acids. CDR3 amino acids: CASSFPGPLRFYGYTF. In DNA, the CDR3 is TGTGCCAGCAGTTTCCCGGGACCTCTGCGGTTCTATGGCTACACCTTC.

V gene TRBV18 combines with J gene TRBJ1-3; D is perhaps TRBD1 (5 bases). CDR1 is KGHSH, CDR2 LQKENI, per germline. The CDR3 totals 17 residues. V was trimmed by 0 bases and J by 2 bases, leaving 14 bases between them. As DNA, the CDR3 is TGTGCCAGCTCACCACCCCCCAGGGTCAACACTGGAAACACCATATATTTT. Translation gives CASSPPPRVNTGNTIYF.

J is TRBJ1-4 and V is TRBV10-2, with D maybe TRBD1 (5 bases). CDR1 and CDR2 from the germline V gene are WSHSY and SAAADI. Trimming cost V 2 bases and J 8 bases, with 9 bases left between them. The CDR3 covers 13 residues. CDR3 bases: TGCGCCAGCAGTGAGACAGGCCCCGAAAAACTGTTTTTT. This translates into CASSETGPEKLFF.